This paragraph reports one TCR beta chain. Its antigen is not known. This sample is drawn from a study of T-cell memory formation after mild COVID-19. Using its own MiXCR run on the 5' RACE reads, TCRdb lists one record per CDR3 protein. The table lists around 340,000 distinct CDR3 sequences, around a fifth of them singletons. Per the germline V gene, CDR1 is DFQATT and CDR2 is SNEGSKA (reference sequence). CDR3 size: 15 residues. V dropped 2 bases and J dropped 8; count of bases not matched to a gene: 8. Findings and caveats of the study: A second wave expanding day 15 to 37 was CD4+-biased; contracting clones were balanced.

The gene calls are TRBV20-1 and TRBJ2-1; TRBD1 agrees at 11 bases. Sequencing was done on a sample of PBMCs or a T cell subset sorted from them (not recorded which). This receptor was obtained from an adult woman who had mild COVID-19 (a few samples of this study predate the infection). Cell type and time point are not known. The CDR3 DNA follows: TGCAGTGCTAGACACCGGGACAGGGGGTTCGATGAGCAGTTCTTC. Encoded protein: CSARHRDRGFDEQFF.